The entry below gives a single T cell receptor (beta chain) sequence along with its context. This sample was included in a study of cytotoxic CD8 clonotypes in ibrutinib-treated CLL. V gave up 3 bases and J gave up 4 bases; unmatched junction bases: 8. The length of the CDR3 is 16 residues. Germline V CDR1 and CDR2: KGHSH, LQKENI. Only in-frame clones appear in the TCRdb table, and some are missing; sequencing was by immunoSEQ multiplex PCR. The repertoire holds 120,000 to 150,000 clones, with 70% to 85% as singletons. The receptor was derived from a human donor with chronic lymphocytic leukemia. The chain uses TRBV18 and TRBJ2-3, with 9 bases lining up with TRBD2. The input for sequencing was PBMCs, taken after 12 months of ibrutinib treatment. The CDR3 nucleotides read TGTGCCAGCTCACCCCCCGGACTAGCGAGCCCAGATACGCAGTATTTT. Its translation is CASSPPGLASPDTQYF.